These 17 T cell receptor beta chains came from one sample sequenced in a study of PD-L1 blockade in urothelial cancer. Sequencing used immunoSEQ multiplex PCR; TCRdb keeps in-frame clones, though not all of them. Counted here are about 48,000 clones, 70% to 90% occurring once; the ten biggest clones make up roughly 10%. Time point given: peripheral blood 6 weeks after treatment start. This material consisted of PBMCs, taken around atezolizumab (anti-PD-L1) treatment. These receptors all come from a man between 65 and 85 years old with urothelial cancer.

Here the CDR3 reads CASSATGKTPYEQYF. The CDR3 DNA reads as TGTGCCAGCAGCGCGACAGGGAAGACCCCCTACGAGCAGTACTTC. V usage is TRBV11-2 and J usage is TRBJ2-7; 7 nucleotides match TRBD1. V shed 5 bases and J 2 bases; nucleotides not matched to a gene: 9. Looked up from germline, CDR1 is SGHAT and CDR2 is FQNNGV. The length of the CDR3 is 15 residues.

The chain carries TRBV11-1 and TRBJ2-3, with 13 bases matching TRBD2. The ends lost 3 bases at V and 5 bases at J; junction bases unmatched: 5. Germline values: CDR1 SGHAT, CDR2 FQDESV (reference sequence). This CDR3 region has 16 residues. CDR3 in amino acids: CASSLGRLAGGDTQYF. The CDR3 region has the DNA TGTGCCAGCAGCTTGGGTCGACTAGCGGGAGGAGATACGCAGTATTTT. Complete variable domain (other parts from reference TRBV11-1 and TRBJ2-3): EAEVAQSPRYKITEKSQAVAFWCDPISGHATLYWYRQILGQGPELLVQFQDESVVDDSQLPKDRFSAERLKGVDSTLKIQPAELGDSAMYLCASSLGRLAGGDTQYFGPGTRLTVL.

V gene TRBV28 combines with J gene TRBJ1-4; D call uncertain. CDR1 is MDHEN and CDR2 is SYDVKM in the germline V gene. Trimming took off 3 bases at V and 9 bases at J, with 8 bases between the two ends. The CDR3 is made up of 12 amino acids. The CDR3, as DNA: TGTGCCAGCAGTTTTGATGAGAAAAAACTGTTTTTT. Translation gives CASSFDEKKLFF.

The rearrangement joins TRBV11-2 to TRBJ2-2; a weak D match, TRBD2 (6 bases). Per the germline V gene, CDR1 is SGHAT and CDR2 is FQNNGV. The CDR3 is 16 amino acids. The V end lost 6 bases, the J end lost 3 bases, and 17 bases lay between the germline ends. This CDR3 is CASSNPDGRDTGELFF. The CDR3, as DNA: TGTGCCAGCAGTAACCCTGACGGGAGAGACACCGGGGAGCTGTTTTTT.

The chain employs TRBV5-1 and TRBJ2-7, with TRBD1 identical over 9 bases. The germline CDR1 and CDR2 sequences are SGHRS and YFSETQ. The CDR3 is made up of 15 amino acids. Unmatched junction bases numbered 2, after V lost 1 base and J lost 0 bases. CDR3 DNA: TGCGCCAGCAGCTTGTCACAGGGGGCCTCCTACGAGCAGTACTTC. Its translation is CASSLSQGASYEQYF.

The CDR3 protein is CASSLDREQGHYGYTF. Written as DNA, the CDR3 is TGTGCCAGCAGCTTAGATCGGGAACAGGGGCACTATGGCTACACCTTC. The genes are TRBV11-2 and TRBJ1-2; 7 bases map to TRBD1. Germline assignment: CDR1 SGHAT and CDR2 FQNNGV. The CDR3 has 16 residues. V shed 0 bases, J shed 3 bases, and the junction held 7 bases outside the gene matches.

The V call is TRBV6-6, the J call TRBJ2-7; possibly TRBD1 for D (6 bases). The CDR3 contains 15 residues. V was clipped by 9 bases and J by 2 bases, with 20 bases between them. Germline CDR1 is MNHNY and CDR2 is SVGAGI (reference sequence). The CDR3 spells CASSFRGSGPYEQYF. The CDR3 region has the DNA TGTGCCAGTTCTTTCAGGGGTTCGGGGCCCTACGAGCAGTACTTC.

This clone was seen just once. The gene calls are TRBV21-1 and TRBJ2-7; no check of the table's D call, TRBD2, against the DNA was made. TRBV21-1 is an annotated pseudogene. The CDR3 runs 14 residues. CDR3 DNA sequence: TGTGCCAGCAGCAAAGGCAGCCGAAGAGGTGAGCAGTACTTC. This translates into CASSKGSRRGEQYF.

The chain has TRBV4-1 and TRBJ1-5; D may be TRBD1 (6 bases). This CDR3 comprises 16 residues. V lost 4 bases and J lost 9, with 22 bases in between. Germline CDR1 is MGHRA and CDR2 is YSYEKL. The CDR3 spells CASSPAGGAIGRPQHF. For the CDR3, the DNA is TGCGCCAGCAGCCCGGCGGGGGGGGCTATAGGCCGGCCCCAGCATTTT.

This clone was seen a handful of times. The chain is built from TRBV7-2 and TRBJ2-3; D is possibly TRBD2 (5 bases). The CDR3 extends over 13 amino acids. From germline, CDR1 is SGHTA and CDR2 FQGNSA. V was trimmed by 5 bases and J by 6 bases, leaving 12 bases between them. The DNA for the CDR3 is TGTGCCAGCAGCGCGGGCCCAAGGGATACGCAGTATTTT. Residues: CASSAGPRDTQYF.

The CDR3 nucleotides are TGCGCCAGCAGCACCGGGACAGTTGATAACGTCCTGACTTTC. Its translation: CASSTGTVDNVLTF. V gene TRBV5-1 combines with J gene TRBJ2-6; TRBD1 matches 7 bases. The CDR3 loop spans 14 amino acids. V shed 4 bases, J shed 10 bases, and the junction held 8 bases outside the gene matches. The germline V gene encodes CDR1 SGHRS and CDR2 YFSETQ.

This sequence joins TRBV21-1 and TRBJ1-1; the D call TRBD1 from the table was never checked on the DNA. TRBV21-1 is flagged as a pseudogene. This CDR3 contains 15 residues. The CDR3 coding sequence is TGTGCCAGCACCACCTTGGACAGGGCGGACACTGAAGCTTTCTTT. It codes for CASTTLDRADTEAFF.

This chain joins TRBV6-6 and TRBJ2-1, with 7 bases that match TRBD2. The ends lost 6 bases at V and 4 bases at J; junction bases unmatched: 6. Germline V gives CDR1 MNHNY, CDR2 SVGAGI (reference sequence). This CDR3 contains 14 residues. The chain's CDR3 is CASSPGRRYNEQFF. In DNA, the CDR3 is TGTGCCAGCAGCCCCGGGAGGCGATACAATGAGCAGTTCTTC.

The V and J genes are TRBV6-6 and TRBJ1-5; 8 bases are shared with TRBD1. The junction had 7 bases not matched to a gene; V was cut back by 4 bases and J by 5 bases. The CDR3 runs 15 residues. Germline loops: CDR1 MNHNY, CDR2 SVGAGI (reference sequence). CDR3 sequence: CASSSPTGEDQPQHF. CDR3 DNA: TGTGCCAGCAGTTCCCCGACAGGGGAAGATCAGCCCCAGCATTTT.

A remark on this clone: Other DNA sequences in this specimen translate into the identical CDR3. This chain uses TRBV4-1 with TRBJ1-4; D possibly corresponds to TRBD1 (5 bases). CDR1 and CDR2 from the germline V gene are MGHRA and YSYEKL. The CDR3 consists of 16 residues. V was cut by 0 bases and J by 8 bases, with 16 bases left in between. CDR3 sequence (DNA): TGCGCCAGCAGCCAAGACCGGGACTCTCTGTCGGAAAAACTGTTTTTT. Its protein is CASSQDRDSLSEKLFF.

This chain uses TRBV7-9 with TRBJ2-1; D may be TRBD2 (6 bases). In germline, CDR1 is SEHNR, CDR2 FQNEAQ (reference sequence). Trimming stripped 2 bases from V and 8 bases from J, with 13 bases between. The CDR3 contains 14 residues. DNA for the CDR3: TGTGCCAGCAGCTTATTGACTAGGCCCCATGAGCAGTTCTTC. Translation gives CASSLLTRPHEQFF.

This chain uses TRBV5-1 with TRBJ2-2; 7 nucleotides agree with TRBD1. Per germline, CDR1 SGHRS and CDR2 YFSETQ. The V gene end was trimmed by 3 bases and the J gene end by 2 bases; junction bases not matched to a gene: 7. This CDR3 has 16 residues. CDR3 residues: CASSWAGTDNTGELFF. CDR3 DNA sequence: TGCGCCAGCAGCTGGGCCGGGACAGACAACACCGGGGAGCTGTTTTTT.